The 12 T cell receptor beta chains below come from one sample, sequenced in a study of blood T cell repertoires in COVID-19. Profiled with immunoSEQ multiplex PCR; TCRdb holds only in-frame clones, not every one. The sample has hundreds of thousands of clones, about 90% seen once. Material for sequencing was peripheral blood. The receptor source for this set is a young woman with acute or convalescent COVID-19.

CDR3 DNA: TGCAGCGTTGAAGGGGAGGGCCCTGAAGCTTTCTTT. The encoded protein is CSVEGEGPEAFF. J is TRBJ1-1 and V is TRBV29-1, with D uncertain. The V end was cut by 1 base, the J end by 6 bases, with 9 bases between. Germline assignment: CDR1 SQVTM and CDR2 ANQGSEA. The CDR3 is 12 residues long. Full variable domain (remainder filled in from reference TRBV29-1 and TRBJ1-1): SAVISQKPSRDICQRGTSLTIQCQVDSQVTMMFWYRQQPGQSLTLIATANQGSEATYESGFVIDKFPISRPNLTFSTLTVSNMSPEDSSIYLCSVEGEGPEAFFGQGTRLTVV.

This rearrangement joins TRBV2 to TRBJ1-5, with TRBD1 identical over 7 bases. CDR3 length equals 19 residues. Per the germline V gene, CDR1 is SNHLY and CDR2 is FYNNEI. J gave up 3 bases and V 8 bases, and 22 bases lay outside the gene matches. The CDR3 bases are TGTGCCAGCTCCCCTAGCCAGACAGGGCGATTGGCTACCAATCAGCCCCAGCATTTT. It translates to CASSPSQTGRLATNQPQHF.

The CDR3: CASSLTGREAFF. For the CDR3, the DNA is TGTGCCAGCAGTTTAACAGGGCGGGAAGCTTTCTTT. The chain joins TRBV28 to TRBJ1-1; D perhaps matches TRBD1 (6 bases). V lost 2 bases and J 8 bases, leaving 9 bases between the germline ends. The CDR3 has 12 residues. Looked up from germline, CDR1 is MDHEN and CDR2 is SYDVKM. Supplemented by reference TRBV28 and TRBJ1-1, the full variable domain reads DVKVTQSSRYLVKRTGEKVFLECVQDMDHENMFWYRQDPGLGLRLIYFSYDVKMKEKGDIPEGYSVSREKKERFSLILESASTNQTSMYLCASSLTGREAFFGQGTRLTVV.

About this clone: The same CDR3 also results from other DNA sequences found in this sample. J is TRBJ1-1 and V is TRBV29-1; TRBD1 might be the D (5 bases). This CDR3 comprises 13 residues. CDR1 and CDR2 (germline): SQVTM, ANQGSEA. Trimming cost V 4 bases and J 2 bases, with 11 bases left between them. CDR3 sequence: CSVVRGGNTEAFF. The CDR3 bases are TGCAGCGTTGTTCGGGGGGGTAACACTGAAGCTTTCTTT.

CDR3: CASSGTEFAEAFF. CDR3 nucleotide sequence: TGTGCCAGCAGCGGAACAGAGTTCGCTGAAGCTTTCTTT. The V gene is TRBV25-1, the J gene TRBJ1-1; D not certain. The CDR3 length is 13 residues. The germline V gene encodes CDR1 MGHDK and CDR2 SYGVNS. Trimming cost V 6 bases and J 6 bases, with 14 bases left between them.

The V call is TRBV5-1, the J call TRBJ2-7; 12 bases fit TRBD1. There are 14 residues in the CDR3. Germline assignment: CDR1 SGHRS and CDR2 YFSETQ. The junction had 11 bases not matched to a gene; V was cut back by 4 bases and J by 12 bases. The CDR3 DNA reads TGCGCCAGCAGCCAAACGAACCGGGACAGGGGGCTGTACTTC. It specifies CASSQTNRDRGLYF.

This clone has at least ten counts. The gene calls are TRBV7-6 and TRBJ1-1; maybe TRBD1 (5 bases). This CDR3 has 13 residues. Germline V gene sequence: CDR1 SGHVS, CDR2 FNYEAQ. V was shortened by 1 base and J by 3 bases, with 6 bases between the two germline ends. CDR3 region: CASSLGGDTEAFF. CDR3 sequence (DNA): TGTGCCAGCAGCTTAGGGGGGGACACTGAAGCTTTCTTT.

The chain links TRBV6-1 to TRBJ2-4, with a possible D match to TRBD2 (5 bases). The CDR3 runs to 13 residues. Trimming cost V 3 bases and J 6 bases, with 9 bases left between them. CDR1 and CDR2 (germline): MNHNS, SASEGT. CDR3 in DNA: TGTGCCAGCAGTGACCCTGGGAGAAACATTCAGTACTTC. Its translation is CASSDPGRNIQYF.

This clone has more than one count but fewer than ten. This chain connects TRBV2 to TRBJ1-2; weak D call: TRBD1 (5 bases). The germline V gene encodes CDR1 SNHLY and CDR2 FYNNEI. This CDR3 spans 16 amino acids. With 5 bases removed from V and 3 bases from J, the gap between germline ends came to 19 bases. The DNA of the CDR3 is TGTGCCAGCAGTCAAACCGGAGGGTGGGGCTACTATGGCTACACCTTC. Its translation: CASSQTGGWGYYGYTF.

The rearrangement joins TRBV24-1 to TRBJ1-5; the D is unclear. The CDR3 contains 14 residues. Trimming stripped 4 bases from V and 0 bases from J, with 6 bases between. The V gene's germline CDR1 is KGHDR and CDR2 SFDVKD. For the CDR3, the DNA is TGTGCCACCAGTGAATCCGGTAGCAATCAGCCCCAGCATTTT. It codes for CATSESGSNQPQHF.

CDR3 sequence (DNA): TGTGCCAGCAGCAAAGAGAGAGGGGATGGGGAGGGAACTGAAAAACTGTTTTTT. Protein: CASSKERGDGEGTEKLFF. V usage is TRBV21-1 and J usage is TRBJ1-4. TRBV21-1 is a listed pseudogene. The CDR3 has 18 amino acids.

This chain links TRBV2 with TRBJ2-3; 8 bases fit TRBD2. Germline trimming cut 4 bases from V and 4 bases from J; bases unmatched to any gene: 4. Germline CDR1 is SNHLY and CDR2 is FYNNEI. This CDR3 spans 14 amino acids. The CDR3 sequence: CASSVYGGADTQYF. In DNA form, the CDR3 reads TGTGCCAGCAGTGTCTACGGGGGGGCAGATACGCAGTATTTT.